This T cell receptor beta chain was sequenced in a study of cytomegalovirus exposure and HLA in healthy donors. V lost 2 bases to trimming and J lost 4 bases; unmatched junction nucleotides: 6. The CDR3 consists of 15 residues. Germline V lookup: CDR1 SGHTA, CDR2 FQGTGA. The assay was immunoSEQ multiplex PCR, and TCRdb's table has in-frame clones only and misses some. The repertoire holds roughly 49,000 clones, about 93% seen once, with roughly 7.1% in the top ten. Sequencing was done on a sample of PBMCs. The chain employs TRBV7-3 and TRBJ2-3, with 7 positions matching TRBD2. This sequence was found in a woman between 18 and 29 years old in good health and CMV-seropositive. In nucleotides, the CDR3 is TGTGCCAGCAGCTTATTTGCGGGAGTTGCAGATACGCAGTATTTT. As protein: CASSLFAGVADTQYF.